This T cell receptor (beta chain) was captured in a study of blood T cell repertoires in COVID-19. The wider study: COVID-19 samples, acute and convalescent, were from the United States, Italy and Spain. PBMCs, B-cell-depleted T cells, or T cells were the source of the cDNA or gDNA that made up the material.

Per the authors' pipeline: Amplified reference gene primers provided the basis for estimating nucleated cell counts. Assay: immunoSEQ multiplex PCR; the TCRdb copy retains only in-frame clones and omits some. V, J and clone size are those of that table, while D and trimming were read from the DNA. Here the sample spans over 250,000 clones, approximately 85% being singletons. What was sequenced was peripheral blood. The receptor comes from a woman aged 65 to 85 with acute or convalescent COVID-19.

Here the CDR3 reads CASTLTTNTEAFF. The DNA for the CDR3 is TGTGCCAGCACCCTGACAACGAACACTGAAGCTTTCTTT. J is TRBJ1-1 and V is TRBV12-3 or TRBV12-4, with D hard to call. The V end was cut by 7 bases, the J end by 1 base, with 10 bases between. The CDR3 sequence is 13 residues long.